This entry describes one T cell receptor beta chain. The antigen is not known. The sample holds other DNA sequences that translate to the same CDR3. This sample is drawn from a study of T cell responses to AZD1222 COVID-19 vaccine. TCRdb's copy holds only in-frame clones and misses some; the assay was immunoSEQ multiplex PCR. This table holds 90,000 to 110,000 clones, 87% found once. The CDR3 covers 12 residues. After removal of 5 bases from V and 6 bases from J, the junction contained 2 bases not matched to a gene. Whole-study results and caveats: Sampling captured repertoires only after the peak T cell response. CD4 TCRs covered the whole spike, strongest at regions 160-218 and 743-854. White British donors predominated, females outnumbered males, and clonal diversity was possibly underestimated. Following two doses of AZD1222, Spike-specific TCR breadth and depth rose.

This TCR was sampled from an adult who received the AZD1222 COVID-19 vaccine. The sequenced sample was peripheral blood, obtained 28 days after the second AZD1222 dose. The chain joins TRBV12-3 or TRBV12-4 to TRBJ1-2, with TRBD1 matching 8 bases. CDR3 loop: CASSLQGDGYTF. The CDR3 DNA is TGTGCCAGCAGTCTACAGGGGGATGGCTACACCTTC.